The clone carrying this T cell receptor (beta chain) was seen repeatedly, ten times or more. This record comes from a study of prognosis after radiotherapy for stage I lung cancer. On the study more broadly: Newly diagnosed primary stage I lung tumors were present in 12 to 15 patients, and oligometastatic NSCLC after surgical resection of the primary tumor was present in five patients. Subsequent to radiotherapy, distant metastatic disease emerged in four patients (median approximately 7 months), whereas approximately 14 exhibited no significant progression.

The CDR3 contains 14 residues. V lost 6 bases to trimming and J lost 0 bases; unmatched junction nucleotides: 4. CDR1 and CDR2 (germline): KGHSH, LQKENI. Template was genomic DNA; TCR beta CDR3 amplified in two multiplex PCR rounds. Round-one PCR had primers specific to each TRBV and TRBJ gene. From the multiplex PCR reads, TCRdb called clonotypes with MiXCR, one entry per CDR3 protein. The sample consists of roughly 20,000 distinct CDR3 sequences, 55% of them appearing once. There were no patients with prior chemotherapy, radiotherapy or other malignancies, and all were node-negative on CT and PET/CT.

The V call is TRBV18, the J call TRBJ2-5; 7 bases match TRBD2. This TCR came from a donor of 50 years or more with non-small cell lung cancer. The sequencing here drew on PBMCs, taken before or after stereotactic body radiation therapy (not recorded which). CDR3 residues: CASSPRGDQETQYF. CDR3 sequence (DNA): TGTGCCAGCTCTCCCCGGGGGGACCAAGAGACCCAGTACTTC.